This T cell receptor (beta chain) was sequenced in a study of blood T cell repertoires in COVID-19. Study-wide context: PBMCs, B-cell-depleted T cells, or T cells provided the cDNA or gDNA that made up the material.

Per the original methods: Amplification with reference gene primers provided the estimates of nucleated cell counts. The table came from immunoSEQ multiplex PCR; TCRdb's copy has only in-frame clones and leaves some out. The DNA was the basis for D and trimming; V, J and clone size are from that table. The table shows more than 85,000 clones, with 87% occurring only once. CDR3 length: 14 amino acids. Trimming took 8 bases from V and 4 from J, leaving 15 bases between them. From germline, CDR1 is MNHEY and CDR2 SVGAGI. This clone appeared once. The chain combines TRBV6-5 with TRBJ2-1, with D possibly matching TRBD2 (6 bases). The TCR sequence derives from a man in his 70s with acute or convalescent COVID-19. The sequenced material came from peripheral blood. CDR3 region: CASLEAGLYNEQFF. As DNA, the CDR3 is TGTGCCAGCCTTGAGGCGGGGCTGTACAATGAGCAGTTCTTC.